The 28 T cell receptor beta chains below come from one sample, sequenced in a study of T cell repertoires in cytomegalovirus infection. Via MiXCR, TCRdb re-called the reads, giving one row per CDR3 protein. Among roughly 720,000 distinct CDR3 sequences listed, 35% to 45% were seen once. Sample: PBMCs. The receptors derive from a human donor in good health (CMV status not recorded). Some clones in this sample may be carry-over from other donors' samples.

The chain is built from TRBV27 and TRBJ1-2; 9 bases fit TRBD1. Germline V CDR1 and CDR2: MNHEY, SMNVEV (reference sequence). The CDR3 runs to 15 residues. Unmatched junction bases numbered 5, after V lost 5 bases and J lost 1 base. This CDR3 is CASSTRQGDNYGYTF. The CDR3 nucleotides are TGTGCCAGCAGTACCCGACAGGGGGATAACTATGGCTACACCTTC.

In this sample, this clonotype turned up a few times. CDR3 region: CASRGRASGTDTQYF. In DNA, the CDR3 is TGTGCCAGCAGAGGAAGAGCTTCCGGCACAGATACGCAGTATTTT. The chain couples TRBV2 to TRBJ2-3; D remains ambiguous. V lost 6 bases to trimming and J lost 1 base, with 14 bases between them. This CDR3 has 15 residues. Germline assignment: CDR1 SNHLY and CDR2 FYNNEI.

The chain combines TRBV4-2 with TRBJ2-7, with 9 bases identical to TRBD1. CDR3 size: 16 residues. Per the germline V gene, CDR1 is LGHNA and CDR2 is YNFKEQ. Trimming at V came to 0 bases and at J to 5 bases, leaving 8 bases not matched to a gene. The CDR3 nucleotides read TGTGCCAGCAGCCAAGATCGTGGGACAGGGTCCCACGAGCAGTACTTC. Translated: CASSQDRGTGSHEQYF.

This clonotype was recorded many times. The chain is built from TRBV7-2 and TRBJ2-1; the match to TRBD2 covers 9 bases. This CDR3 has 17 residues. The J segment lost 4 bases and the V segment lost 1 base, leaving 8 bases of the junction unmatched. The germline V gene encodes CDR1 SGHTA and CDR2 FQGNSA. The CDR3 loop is CASSLVASGKNYNEQFF. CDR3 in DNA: TGTGCCAGCAGCTTAGTGGCTAGCGGGAAGAATTACAATGAGCAGTTCTTC.

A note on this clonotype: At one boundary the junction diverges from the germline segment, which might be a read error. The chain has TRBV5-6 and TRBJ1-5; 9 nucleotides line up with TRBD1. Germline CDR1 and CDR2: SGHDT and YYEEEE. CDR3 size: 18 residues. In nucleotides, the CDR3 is TGTGCCAGCAGCGATGGACAGGGGCGTTATCAGATAGGTCAGACCCAGCATTTT. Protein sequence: CASSDGQGRYQIGQTQHF. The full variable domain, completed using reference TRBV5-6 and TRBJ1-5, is DAGVTQSPTHLIKTRGQQVTLRCSPKSGHDTVSWYQQALGQGPQFIFQYYEEEERQRGNFPDRFSGHQFPNYSSELNVNALLLGDSALYLCASSDGQGRYQIGQTQHFGDGTRLSIL.

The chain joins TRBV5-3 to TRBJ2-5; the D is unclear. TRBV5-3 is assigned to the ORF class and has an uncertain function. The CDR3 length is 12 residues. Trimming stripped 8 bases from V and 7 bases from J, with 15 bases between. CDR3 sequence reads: CASQTEVGTQYF. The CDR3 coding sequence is TGTGCCAGCCAGACCGAGGTGGGGACCCAGTACTTC.

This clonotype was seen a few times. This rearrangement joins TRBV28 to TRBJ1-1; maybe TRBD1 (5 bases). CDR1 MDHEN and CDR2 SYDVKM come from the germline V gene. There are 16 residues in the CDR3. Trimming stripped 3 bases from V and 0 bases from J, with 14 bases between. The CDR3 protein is CASSFWGGGMNTEAFF. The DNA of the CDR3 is TGTGCCAGCAGTTTTTGGGGGGGTGGAATGAACACTGAAGCTTTCTTT.

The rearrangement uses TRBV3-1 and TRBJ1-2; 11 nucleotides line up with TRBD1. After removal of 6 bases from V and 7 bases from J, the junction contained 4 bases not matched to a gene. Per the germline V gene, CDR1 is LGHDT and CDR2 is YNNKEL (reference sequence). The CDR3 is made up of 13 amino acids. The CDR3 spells CASRGQGGSGYTF. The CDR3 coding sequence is TGTGCCAGCAGGGGACAGGGGGGTAGTGGCTACACCTTC. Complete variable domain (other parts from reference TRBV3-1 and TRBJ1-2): DTAVSQTPKYLVTQMGNDKSIKCEQNLGHDTMYWYKQDSKKFLKIMFSYNNKELIINETVPNRFSPKSPDKAHLNLHINSLELGDSAVYFCASRGQGGSGYTFGSGTRLTVV.

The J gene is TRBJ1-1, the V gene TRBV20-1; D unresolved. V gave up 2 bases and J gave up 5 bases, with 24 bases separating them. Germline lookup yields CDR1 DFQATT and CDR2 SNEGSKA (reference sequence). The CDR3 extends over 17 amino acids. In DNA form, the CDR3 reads TGCAGTGCTAGACCCGGAACTTTGCTCGGGGTGGGGACTGAAGCTTTCTTT. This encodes CSARPGTLLGVGTEAFF.

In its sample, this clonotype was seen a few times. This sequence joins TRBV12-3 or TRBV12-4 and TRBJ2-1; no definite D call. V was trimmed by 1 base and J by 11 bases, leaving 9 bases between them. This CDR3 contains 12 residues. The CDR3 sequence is CASSLDPLKQFF. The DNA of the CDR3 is TGTGCCAGCAGTTTAGACCCCCTCAAGCAGTTCTTC.

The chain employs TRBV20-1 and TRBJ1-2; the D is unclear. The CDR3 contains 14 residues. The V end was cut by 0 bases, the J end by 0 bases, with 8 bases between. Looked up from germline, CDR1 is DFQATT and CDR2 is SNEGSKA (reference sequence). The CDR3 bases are TGCAGTGCTAGAGATTTCGGATCTAACTATGGCTACACCTTC. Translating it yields CSARDFGSNYGYTF.

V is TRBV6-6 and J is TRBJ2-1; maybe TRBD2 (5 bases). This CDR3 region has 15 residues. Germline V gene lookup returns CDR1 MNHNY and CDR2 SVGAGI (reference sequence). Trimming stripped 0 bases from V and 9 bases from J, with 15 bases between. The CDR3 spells CASSYSTTGPFEQFF. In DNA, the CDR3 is TGTGCCAGCAGTTACTCGACTACGGGCCCCTTTGAGCAGTTCTTC.

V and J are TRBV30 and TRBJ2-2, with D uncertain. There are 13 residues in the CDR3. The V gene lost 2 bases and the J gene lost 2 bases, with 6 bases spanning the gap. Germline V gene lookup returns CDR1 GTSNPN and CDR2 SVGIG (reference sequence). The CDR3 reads CAWSIHNTGELFF. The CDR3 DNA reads TGTGCCTGGAGTATACATAACACCGGGGAGCTGTTTTTT.

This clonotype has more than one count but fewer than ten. Written as DNA, the CDR3 is TGTGCCAGCAGCTTTGATGAAGAGACCCAGTACTTC. The encoded protein is CASSFDEETQYF. This sequence joins TRBV7-9 and TRBJ2-5; D is unclear. V was clipped by 3 bases and J by 3 bases, with 5 bases between them. Looked up from germline, CDR1 is SEHNR and CDR2 is FQNEAQ (reference sequence). The CDR3 is 12 residues long.

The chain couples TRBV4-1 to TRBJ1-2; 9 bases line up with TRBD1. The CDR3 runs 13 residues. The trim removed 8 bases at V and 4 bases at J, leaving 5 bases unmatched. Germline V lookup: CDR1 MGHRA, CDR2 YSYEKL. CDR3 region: CASETGGGYGYTF. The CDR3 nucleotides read TGCGCCAGCGAGACAGGGGGAGGCTATGGCTACACCTTC.

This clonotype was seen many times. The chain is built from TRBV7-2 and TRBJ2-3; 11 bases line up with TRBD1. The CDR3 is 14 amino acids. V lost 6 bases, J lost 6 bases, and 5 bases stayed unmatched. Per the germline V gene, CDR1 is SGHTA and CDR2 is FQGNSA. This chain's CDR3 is CASRTGQGADTQYF. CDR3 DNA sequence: TGTGCCAGCAGGACAGGACAGGGGGCGGATACGCAGTATTTT.

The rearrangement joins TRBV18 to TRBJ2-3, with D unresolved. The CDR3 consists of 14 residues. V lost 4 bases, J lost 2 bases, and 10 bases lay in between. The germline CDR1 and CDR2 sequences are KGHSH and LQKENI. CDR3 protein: CASSLPFDTDTQYF. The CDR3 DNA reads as TGTGCCAGCTCACTCCCGTTTGACACAGATACGCAGTATTTT.

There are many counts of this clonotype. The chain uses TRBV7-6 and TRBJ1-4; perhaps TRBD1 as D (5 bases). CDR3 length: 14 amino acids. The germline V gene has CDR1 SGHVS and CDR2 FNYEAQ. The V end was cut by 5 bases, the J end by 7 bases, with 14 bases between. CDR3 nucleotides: TGTGCCAGCAGCCCACAGGTCTGGGGTGAAAAACTGTTTTTT. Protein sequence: CASSPQVWGEKLFF.

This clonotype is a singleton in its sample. The CDR3 DNA is TGTGCCAGCAGTGAGTGGCAAGGGGCGGGGTACGAGCAGTACTTC. This translates into CASSEWQGAGYEQYF. V is TRBV2 and J is TRBJ2-7; tentatively, D is TRBD2 (6 bases). Germline CDR1 is SNHLY and CDR2 is FYNNEI. The length of the CDR3 is 15 residues. Trimming left V 3 bases short and J 4 bases short, with 16 bases between.

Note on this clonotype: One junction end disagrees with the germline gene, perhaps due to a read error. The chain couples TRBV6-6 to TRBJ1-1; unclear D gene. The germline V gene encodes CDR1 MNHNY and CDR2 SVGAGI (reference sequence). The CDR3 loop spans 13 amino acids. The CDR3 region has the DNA TGTGCCAGCAGTTATGTTACGGAATCTGAATCTTTCTTT. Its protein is CASSYVTESESFF.

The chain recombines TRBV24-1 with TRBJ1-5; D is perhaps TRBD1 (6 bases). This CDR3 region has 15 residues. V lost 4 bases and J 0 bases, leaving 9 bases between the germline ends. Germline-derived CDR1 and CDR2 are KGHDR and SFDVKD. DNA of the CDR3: TGTGCCACCAGTGACAGCAGGGGTAGCAATCAGCCCCAGCATTTT. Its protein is CATSDSRGSNQPQHF.

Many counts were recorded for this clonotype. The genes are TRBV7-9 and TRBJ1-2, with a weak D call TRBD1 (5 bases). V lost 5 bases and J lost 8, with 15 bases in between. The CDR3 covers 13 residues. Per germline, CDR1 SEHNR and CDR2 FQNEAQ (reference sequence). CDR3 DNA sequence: TGTGCCAGCAGCCCAGGTGATAGGGGAGGCTACACCTTC. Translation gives CASSPGDRGGYTF.

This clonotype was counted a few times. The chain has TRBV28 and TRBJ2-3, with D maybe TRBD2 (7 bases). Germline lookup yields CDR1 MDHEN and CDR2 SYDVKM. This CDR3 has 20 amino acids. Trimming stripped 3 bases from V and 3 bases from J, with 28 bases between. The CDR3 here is CASSFTPGAGGGGSTDTQYF. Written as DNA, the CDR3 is TGTGCCAGCAGTTTCACCCCCGGGGCCGGGGGCGGGGGATCTACAGATACGCAGTATTTT. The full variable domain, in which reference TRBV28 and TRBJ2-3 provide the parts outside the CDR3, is DVKVTQSSRYLVKRTGEKVFLECVQDMDHENMFWYRQDPGLGLRLIYFSYDVKMKEKGDIPEGYSVSREKKERFSLILESASTNQTSMYLCASSFTPGAGGGGSTDTQYFGPGTRLTVL.

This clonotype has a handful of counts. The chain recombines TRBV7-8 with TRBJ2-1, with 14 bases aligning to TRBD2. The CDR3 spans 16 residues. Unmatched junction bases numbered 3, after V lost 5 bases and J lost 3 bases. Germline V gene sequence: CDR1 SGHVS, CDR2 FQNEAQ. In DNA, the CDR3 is TGTGCCAGCAGCGTGGGGACTAGCGGGAGCTACAATGAGCAGTTCTTC. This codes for CASSVGTSGSYNEQFF.

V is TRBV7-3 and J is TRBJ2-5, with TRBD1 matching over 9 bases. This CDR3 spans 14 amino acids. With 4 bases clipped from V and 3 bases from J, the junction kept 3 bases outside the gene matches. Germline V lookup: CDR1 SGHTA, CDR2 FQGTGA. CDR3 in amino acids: CASSSGTGKETQYF. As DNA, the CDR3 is TGTGCCAGCAGCTCCGGGACAGGGAAAGAGACCCAGTACTTC.

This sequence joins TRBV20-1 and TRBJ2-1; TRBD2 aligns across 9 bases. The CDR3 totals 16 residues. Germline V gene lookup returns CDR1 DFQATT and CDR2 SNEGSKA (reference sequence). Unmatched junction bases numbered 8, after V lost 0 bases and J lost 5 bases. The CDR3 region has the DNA TGCAGTGCTAGAGATTCGCTAGCGGGACACCACAATGAGCAGTTCTTC. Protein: CSARDSLAGHHNEQFF.

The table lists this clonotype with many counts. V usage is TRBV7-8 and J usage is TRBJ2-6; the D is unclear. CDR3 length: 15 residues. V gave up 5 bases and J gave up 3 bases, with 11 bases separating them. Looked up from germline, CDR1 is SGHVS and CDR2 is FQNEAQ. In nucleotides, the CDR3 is TGTGCCAGCAGCGAAGCACGGTTTGGGGCCAACGTCCTGACTTTC. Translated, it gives CASSEARFGANVLTF.

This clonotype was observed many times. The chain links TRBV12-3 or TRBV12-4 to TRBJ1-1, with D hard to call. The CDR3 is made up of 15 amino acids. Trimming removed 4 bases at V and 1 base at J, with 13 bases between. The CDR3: CASSSSGGGNTEAFF. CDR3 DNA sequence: TGTGCCAGCAGTTCATCCGGAGGCGGGAACACTGAAGCTTTCTTT.